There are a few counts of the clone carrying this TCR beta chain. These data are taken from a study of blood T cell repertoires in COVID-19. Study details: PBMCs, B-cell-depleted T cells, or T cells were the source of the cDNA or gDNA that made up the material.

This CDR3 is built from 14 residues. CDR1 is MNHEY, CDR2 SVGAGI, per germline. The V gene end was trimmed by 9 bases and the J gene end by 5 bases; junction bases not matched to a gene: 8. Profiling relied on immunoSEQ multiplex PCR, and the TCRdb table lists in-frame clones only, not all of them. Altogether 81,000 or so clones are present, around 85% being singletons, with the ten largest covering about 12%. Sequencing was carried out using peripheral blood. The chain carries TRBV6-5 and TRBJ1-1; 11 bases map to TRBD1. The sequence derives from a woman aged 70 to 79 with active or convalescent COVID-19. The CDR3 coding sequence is TGTGCCAGTCGGACAGGGGGCGCGGGGACTGAAGCTTTCTTT. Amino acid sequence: CASRTGGAGTEAFF.